This TCR beta chain comes out of a study of T cells in Graves' hyperthyroidism and ophthalmopathy (dated by TCRdb to the late 2010s). About the study as a whole: Peripheral blood samples were taken at initial diagnosis, before any treatment was given. According to the paper, TCR Vbeta CDR3 sequencing was carried out on over 130 peripheral blood samples, which came from approximately 43 ophthalmopathy, roughly 75 hyperthyroidism and roughly 17 progressor patients. Thyroid tissue and blood T-cell repertoires from roughly six Graves' hyperthyroidism patients were also compared in the study. For training and testing, the roughly 93 patients in the discovery cohort were randomly divided in a 7:3 ratio. An independent validation cohort of some 18 hyperthyroidism patients and approximately 16 patients who later progressed to ophthalmopathy tested prospective prediction of ophthalmopathy. TCR V-J signatures able to tell the groups apart were searched for in a discovery cohort of more than 90 patients, of whom 43 had Graves' ophthalmopathy and 55 to 65 had stable Graves' hyperthyroidism. After sampling, hyperthyroidism patients received methimazole starting at 30 mg daily, and ophthalmopathy patients received high-dose intravenous methylprednisolone.

From cysteine to phenylalanine, the CDR3 is 11 amino acids long. The only DNA kept is the CDR3, 33 bases in frame from the first base. Via the germline V gene, CDR1 is SQVTM and CDR2 ANQGSEA. Trimming at the junction amounts to 4 bases on V and 7 bases on J, and the germline ends lie 11 bases apart. Amplification of TCR beta CDR3 regions was carried out from RNA transcripts. A first-round RT-PCR of the TCR CDR3 used the HTBI primer set with the Qiagen OneStep RT-PCR kit. Libraries were constructed in a second round of multiplex PCR, after which size selection and purification were performed. Libraries were sequenced paired-end with 100 bp reads on an Illumina HiSeq2000. The study's processing was this. SOAPnuke was used to process the raw data, throwing out any read that contained adapters or uncalled bases, had a mean Phred below 15, or lacked an exact constant-primer or identifier match. COPE v1.2.5 was used to merge the high-quality paired reads, and each unique nucleotide sequence was defined as a clonotype. Clonotypes were aligned to IMGT TRBV, TRBD and TRBJ reference segments using MiTCR v1.1. Only V-J combinations with frequency above 0.0001, covering approximately 99% of repertoires, were analysed. A TCS score was defined as the ratio between F50 (clonal expansion) and ExV (chaos), using BLOSUM62-based TCRdist between CDR3 peptides within each V-J. Welch's t-statistics and random forest reduced 500 to 550 V-J features to 10 to 15, which were used in a naive Bayes classifier (R e1071). TCRdb cleaned the public reads at Q25 with fastp, built clones with MiXCR and kept in-frame beta chains. CDR3 protein duplicates are merged, each entry listing the most common genes and DNA. What appears here as the V and J calls and clone size reflects TCRdb's work, not the paper's. Present in this sample are hundreds of thousands of distinct CDR3 sequences, more than 15% of which were seen just once. The leading ten clones occupy 3% to 4% of the sample.

Overall results and qualifications from the work: In cross-validation, a model built on a 13 V-J signature told ophthalmopathy apart from stable hyperthyroidism with less than 90% sensitivity and around 83% specificity, and in testing the same model reached 80%/75%. No statistical method was used to set the sample size in advance, and investigators knew the group allocation. Most expanded thyroid clonotypes (frequency above 0.001) were also detected in blood, suggesting blood repertoires may reflect thyroid immune responses. During validation, the model predicted progression to ophthalmopathy a median of about 6.3 months ahead of onset, with around 65% sensitivity and 72.22% specificity.

Ophthalmopathy patients had moderately to severely active disease, Clinical Activity Score of at least 3, NOSPECS grade of at least 4, and duration under 3 months. Exclusion was applied to patients with uncontrolled infections, other autoimmune diseases, pregnancy or lactation. Diagnoses relied on clinical symptoms, serum thyroxine and TRAb, thyroid ultrasound and orbital computed tomography. Ficoll-Paque density gradient centrifugation was used to isolate PBMCs from around 9.1 ml of fresh peripheral blood. Total RNA was extracted using Trizol reagent, and RNA quality was assessed on an Agilent 2100 Bioanalyzer. This clonotype was recorded many times. No cognate antigen has been identified for it. The input lacks base qualities; no much larger clone sits a single base away.

This receptor was taken from a woman in her forties with Graves' ophthalmopathy. The sequenced material came from blood. The chain uses TRBV29-1 and TRBJ2-7, with the D gene possibly TRBD1 or TRBD2, each one fitting 6 bases. The DNA is TGCAGCGTTGTGGGGGCGGGGGAGCAGTACTTC. The translation is CSVVGAGEQYF.